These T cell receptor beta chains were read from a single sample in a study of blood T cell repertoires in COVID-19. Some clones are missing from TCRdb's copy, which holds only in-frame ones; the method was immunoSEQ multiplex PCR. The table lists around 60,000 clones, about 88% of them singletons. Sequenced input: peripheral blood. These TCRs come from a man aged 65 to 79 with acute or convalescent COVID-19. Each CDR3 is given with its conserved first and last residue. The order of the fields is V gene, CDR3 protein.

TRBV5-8	CASSRGQRNQPQHF
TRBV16	CASSQQGVLDEKLFF
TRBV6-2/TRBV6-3	CASSTRDRAYNEQFF
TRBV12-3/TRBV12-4	CASSFSANEKLFF
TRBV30	CAWSVDRGQNNEQFF
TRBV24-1	CATSDSRLAGLSTDTQYF
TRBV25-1	CASSPRVNTGELFF
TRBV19	CASSIAIRDRGPLTYEQYF
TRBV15	CATSSPKEGSGSNYGYTF
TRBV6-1	CASSEQQGRISYNSPLHF
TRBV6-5	CASRRTGAATDTQYF
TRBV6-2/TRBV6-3	CASSYLSTGVSSPLHF
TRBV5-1	CASSGQGASTDTQYF
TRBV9	CASSSAGTGANVLTF
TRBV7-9	CASSLLAGVSGANVLTF
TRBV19	CASSIAGSGANVLTF
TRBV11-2	CASSLITGGAFQYF
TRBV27	CASSPYATGVYGYTF
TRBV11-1	CASSGGRKLFF
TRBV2	CASLGTTYNEQFF
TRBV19	CASSALGGSYNEQFF
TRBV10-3	CATRLRQNGYTF
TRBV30	CAWSPGAGRPSGNTIYF
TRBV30	CAWKLQTGRSSYGYTF
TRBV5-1	CASSNPGLAGSYEQYF
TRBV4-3	CASSQVGGIPHYEQYF
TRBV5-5	CASSLLSSGTGPPYEQYF
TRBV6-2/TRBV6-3	CASSLQGTNTEAFF
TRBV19	CASRTDRVTGNTIYF
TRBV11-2	CASSLQASGQFF
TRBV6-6	CASSYSEVYEQYF